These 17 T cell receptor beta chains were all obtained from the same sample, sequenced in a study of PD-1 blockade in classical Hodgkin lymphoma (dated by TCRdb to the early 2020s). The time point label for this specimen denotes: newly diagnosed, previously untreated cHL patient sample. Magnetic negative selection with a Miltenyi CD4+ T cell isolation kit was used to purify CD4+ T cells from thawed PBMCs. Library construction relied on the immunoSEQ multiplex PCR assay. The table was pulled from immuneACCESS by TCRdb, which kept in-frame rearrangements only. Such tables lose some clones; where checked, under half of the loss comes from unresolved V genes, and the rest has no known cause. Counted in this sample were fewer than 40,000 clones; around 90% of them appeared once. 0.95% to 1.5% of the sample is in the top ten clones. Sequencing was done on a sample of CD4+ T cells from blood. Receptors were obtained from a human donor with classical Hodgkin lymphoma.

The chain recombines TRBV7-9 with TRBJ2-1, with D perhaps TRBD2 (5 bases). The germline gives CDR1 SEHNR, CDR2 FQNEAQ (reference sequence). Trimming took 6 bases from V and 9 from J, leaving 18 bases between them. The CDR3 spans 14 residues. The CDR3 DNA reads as TGTGCCAGCAGTTTTAGGAGGAGCCTGGGTGAGCAGTTCTTC. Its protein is CASSFRRSLGEQFF. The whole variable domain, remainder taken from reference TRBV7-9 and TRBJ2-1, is DTGVSQNPRHKITKRGQNVTFRCDPISEHNRLYWYRQTLGQGPEFLTYFQNEAQLEKSRLLSDRFSAERPKGSFSTLEIQRTEQGDSAMYLCASSFRRSLGEQFFGPGTRLTVL.

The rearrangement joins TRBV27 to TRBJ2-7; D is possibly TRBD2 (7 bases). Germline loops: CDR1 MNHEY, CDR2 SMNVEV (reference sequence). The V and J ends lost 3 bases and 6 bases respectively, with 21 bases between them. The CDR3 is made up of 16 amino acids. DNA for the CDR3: TGTGCCAGCAGTTTTTCGCGACTTGGCGGGGGCGGCGAGCAGTACTTC. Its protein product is CASSFSRLGGGGEQYF.

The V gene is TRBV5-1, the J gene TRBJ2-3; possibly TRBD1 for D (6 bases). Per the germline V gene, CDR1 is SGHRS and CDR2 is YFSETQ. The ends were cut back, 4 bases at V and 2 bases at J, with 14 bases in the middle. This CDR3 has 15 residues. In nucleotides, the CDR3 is TGCGCCAGCAGCCCACAGGGATACCCCACAGATACGCAGTATTTT. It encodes CASSPQGYPTDTQYF. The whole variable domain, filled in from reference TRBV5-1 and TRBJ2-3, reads KAGVTQTPRYLIKTRGQQVTLSCSPISGHRSVSWYQQTPGQGLQFLFEYFSETQRNKGNFPGRFSGRQFSNSRSEMNVSTLELGDSALYLCASSPQGYPTDTQYFGPGTRLTVL.

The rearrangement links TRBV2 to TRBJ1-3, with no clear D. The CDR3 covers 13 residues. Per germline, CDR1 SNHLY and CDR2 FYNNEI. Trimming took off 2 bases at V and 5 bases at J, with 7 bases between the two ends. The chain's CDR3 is CASSESVRNTIYF. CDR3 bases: TGTGCCAGCAGTGAAAGCGTCCGAAACACCATATATTTT. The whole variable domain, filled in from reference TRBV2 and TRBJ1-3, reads EPEVTQTPSHQVTQMGQEVILRCVPISNHLYFYWYRQILGQKVEFLVSFYNNEISEKSEIFDDQFSVERPDGSNFTLKIRSTKLEDSAMYFCASSESVRNTIYFGEGSWLTVV.

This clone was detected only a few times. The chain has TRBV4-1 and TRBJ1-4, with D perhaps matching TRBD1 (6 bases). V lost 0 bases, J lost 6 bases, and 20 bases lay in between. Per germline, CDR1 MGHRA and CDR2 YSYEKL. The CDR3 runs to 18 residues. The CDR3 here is CASSQEKLGWGRDEKLFF. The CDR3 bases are TGCGCCAGCAGCCAAGAAAAGCTCGGATGGGGGCGGGATGAAAAACTGTTTTTT.

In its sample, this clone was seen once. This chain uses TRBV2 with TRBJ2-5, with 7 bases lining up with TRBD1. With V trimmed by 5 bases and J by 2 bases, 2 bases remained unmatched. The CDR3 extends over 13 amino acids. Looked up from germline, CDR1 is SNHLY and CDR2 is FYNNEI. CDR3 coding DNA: TGTGCCAGCAGTTGGGGACAGCAAGAGACCCAGTACTTC. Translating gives CASSWGQQETQYF.

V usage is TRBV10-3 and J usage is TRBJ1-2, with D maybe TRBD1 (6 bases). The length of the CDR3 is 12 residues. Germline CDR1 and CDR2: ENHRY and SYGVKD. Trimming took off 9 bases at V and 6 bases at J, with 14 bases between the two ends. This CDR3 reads CAIRQAGNGYTF. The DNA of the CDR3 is TGTGCCATTCGACAGGCTGGGAATGGCTACACCTTC.

The CDR3 nucleotides are TGTGCCAGCAGTGGTCAGGCCCCCTCTGGGGCCAACGTCCTGACTTTC. Encoded protein: CASSGQAPSGANVLTF. The gene calls are TRBV6-1 and TRBJ2-6; D uncertain. CDR3 length: 16 amino acids. From germline, CDR1 is MNHNS and CDR2 SASEGT. Trimming removed 4 bases from V and 0 bases from J, with 10 bases in between.

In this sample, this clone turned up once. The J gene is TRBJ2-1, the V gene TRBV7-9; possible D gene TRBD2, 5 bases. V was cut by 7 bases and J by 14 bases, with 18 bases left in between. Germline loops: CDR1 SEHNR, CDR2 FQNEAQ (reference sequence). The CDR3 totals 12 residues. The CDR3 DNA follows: TGTGCCAGCACGGGTTCTGAGGTCGGGGAGTTCTTC. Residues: CASTGSEVGEFF.

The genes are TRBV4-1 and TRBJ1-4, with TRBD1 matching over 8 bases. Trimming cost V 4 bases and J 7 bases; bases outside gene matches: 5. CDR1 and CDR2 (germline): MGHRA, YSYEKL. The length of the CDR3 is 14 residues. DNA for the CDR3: TGCGCCAGCAGCCCGGACAGGGATAGTGAAAAACTGTTTTTT. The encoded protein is CASSPDRDSEKLFF.

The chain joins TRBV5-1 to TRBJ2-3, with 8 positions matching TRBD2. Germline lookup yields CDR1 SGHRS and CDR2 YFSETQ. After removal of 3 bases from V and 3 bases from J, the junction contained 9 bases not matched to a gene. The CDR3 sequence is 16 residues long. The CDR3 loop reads CASSWSVGRGTDTQYF. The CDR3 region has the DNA TGCGCCAGCAGCTGGAGCGTCGGGAGGGGAACAGATACGCAGTATTTT.

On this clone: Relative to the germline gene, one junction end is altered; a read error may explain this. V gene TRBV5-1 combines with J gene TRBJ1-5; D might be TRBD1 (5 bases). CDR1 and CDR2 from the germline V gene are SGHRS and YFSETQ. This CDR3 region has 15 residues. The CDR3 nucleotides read TGCGCCCGCAGCTTGGGGGGGGGTGAGAGTCAGCCCCAGCATTTT. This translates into CARSLGGGESQPQHF.

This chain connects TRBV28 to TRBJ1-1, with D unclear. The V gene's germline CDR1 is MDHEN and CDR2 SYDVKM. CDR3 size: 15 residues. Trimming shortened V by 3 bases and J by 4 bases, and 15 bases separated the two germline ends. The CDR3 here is CASSLTGNRGTEAFF. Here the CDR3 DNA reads TGTGCCAGCAGTTTGACCGGTAATCGAGGCACTGAAGCTTTCTTT. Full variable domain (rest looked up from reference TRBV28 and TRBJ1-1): DVKVTQSSRYLVKRTGEKVFLECVQDMDHENMFWYRQDPGLGLRLIYFSYDVKMKEKGDIPEGYSVSREKKERFSLILESASTNQTSMYLCASSLTGNRGTEAFFGQGTRLTVV.

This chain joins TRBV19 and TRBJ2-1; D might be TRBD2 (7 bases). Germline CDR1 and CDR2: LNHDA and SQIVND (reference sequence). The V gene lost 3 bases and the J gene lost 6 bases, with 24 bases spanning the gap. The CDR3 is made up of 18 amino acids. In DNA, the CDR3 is TGTGCCAGTAGTATCCGAGCGATGAGGGGAGGGGGGACCAATGAGCAGTTCTTC. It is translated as CASSIRAMRGGGTNEQFF.

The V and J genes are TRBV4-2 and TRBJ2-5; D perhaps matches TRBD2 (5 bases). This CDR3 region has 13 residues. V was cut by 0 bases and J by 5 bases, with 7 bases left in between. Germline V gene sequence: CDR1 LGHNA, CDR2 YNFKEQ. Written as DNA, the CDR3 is TGTGCCAGCAGCCAAGATAGCGTCGAGACCCAGTACTTC. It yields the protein CASSQDSVETQYF.

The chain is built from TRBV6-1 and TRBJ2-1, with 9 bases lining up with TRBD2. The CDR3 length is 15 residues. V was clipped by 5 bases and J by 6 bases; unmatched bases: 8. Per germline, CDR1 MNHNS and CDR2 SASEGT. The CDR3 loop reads CASSPGTSPLNEQFF. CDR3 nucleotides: TGTGCCAGCAGTCCCGGGACTAGCCCCCTCAATGAGCAGTTCTTC.

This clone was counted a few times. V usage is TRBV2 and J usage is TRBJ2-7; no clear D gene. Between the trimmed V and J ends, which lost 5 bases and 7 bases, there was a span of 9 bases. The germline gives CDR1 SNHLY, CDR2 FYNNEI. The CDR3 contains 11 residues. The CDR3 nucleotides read TGTGCCAGCAGTCCTCACTGGGAGCAGTACTTC. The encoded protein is CASSPHWEQYF.